These T cell receptor beta chains were read from a single sample in a study of cytomegalovirus exposure and HLA in healthy donors. The data were produced by immunoSEQ multiplex PCR, yet TCRdb's version contains in-frame clones alone and is incomplete. This repertoire shows about 120,000 clones, around three quarters found once; its top ten account for approximately 11%. Sequencing was carried out using PBMCs. All receptors come from a man aged 35-49 years in good health and CMV-seropositive. Each CDR3 is given with its conserved first and last residue. D genes are given only for firm matches. Rows give clone size only sometimes, using once, few, many, or a class for an expanded clone.

D,J,size,V,DNA,CDR3
TRBD1,TRBJ2-3,once,TRBV29-1,TGCAGCGTCGCGATTGGACAGGGGGCGTCAGATACGCAGTATTTT,CSVAIGQGASDTQYF
NA,TRBJ2-7,NA,TRBV7-9,TGTGCCAGCAGCCGGGACTCCTTCTACGAGCAGTACTTC,CASSRDSFYEQYF
TRBD2,TRBJ2-1,NA,TRBV7-6,TGTGCCAGCAGCTTGGGCGGGGGGGGCACCTACAATGAGCAGTTCTTC,CASSLGGGGTYNEQFF
TRBD1,TRBJ2-6,NA,TRBV4-3,TGCGCCAGCAGCCACGTAGGGACAGGTGGCCCGACTGGGGCCAACGTCCTGACTTTC,CASSHVGTGGPTGANVLTF
TRBD2,TRBJ2-3,NA,TRBV9,TGTGCCAGCAGCGTAGCTACTGGGGGGGTGGGCACAGATACGCAGTATTTT,CASSVATGGVGTDTQYF
NA,TRBJ2-3,NA,TRBV5-1,TGCGCCAGCAGCCACGAGCTGTTCACAGATACGCAGTATTTT,CASSHELFTDTQYF
NA,TRBJ2-5,NA,TRBV19,TGTGCCAGTAACGGGGGACTCATGGTGGGGGAGACCCAGTACTTC,CASNGGLMVGETQYF
TRBD1,TRBJ1-2,once,TRBV11-2,TGTGCCAGCAGCTCTGACAGGGGGCTTGGCTACACCTTC,CASSSDRGLGYTF
TRBD2,TRBJ2-3,NA,TRBV4-2,TGTGCCAGCAGCCGACTAGCGGGGGGGCCTAGCACAGATACGCAGTATTTT,CASSRLAGGPSTDTQYF
NA,TRBJ1-3,few,TRBV7-9,TGCGCCAGCAGCCAAGAATATTACGGGGGTGCTGGAAACACCATATATTTT,CASSQEYYGGAGNTIYF
NA,TRBJ1-2,NA,TRBV20-1,TGCAGTGCTCAGGGCGATGGCTACACCTTC,CSAQGDGYTF
TRBD1,TRBJ2-2,few,TRBV11-2,TGTGCCAGCAGCCGTGACAGGGGGACCGGGGAGCTGTTTTTT,CASSRDRGTGELFF
TRBD1,TRBJ1-2,NA,TRBV7-3,TGTGCCAGCAGCTTAACTGGGGCAGGGGGGCGCTCGGATGGCTACACCTTC,CASSLTGAGGRSDGYTF
TRBD2,TRBJ2-7,NA,TRBV4-1,TGCGCCAGCAGCCAAGAGGGACGGGGGGCCTACGAGCAGTACTTC,CASSQEGRGAYEQYF